These T cell receptor beta chains were read from a single sample in a study of cytomegalovirus exposure and HLA in healthy donors. Libraries were prepared by immunoSEQ multiplex PCR; TCRdb keeps only in-frame clonotypes and omits some of them. The data contain around 300,000 clones, 80% to 90% of them singletons. The sample taken for sequencing was PBMCs. These receptors were collected from a woman aged 18-35 years in good health and CMV-seronegative. Both conserved end residues are part of each CDR3. D genes are given only for firm matches. The size of a clone is reported for some rows only, either as once, few or many, or as a class for expanded clones.

CDR3 protein: CASGDREHNSPLHF; CDR3 DNA: TGTGCCAGTGGGGACAGGGAACATAATTCACCCCTCCACTTT; CDR3 length: 14; clone size: NA; V gene: TRBV2; D gene: TRBD1; J gene: TRBJ1-6
CDR3 protein: CAGASGHLYQETQYF; CDR3 DNA: TGTGCGGGTGCCTCGGGACACCTGTACCAAGAGACCCAGTACTTC; CDR3 length: 15; clone size: once; V gene: TRBV6-1; D gene: NA; J gene: TRBJ2-5
CDR3 protein: CAIRGDSSGNTIYF; CDR3 DNA: TGTGCCATCAGGGGAGATAGCTCTGGAAACACCATATATTTT; CDR3 length: 14; clone size: NA; V gene: TRBV10-3; D gene: NA; J gene: TRBJ1-3
CDR3 protein: CARTDSANTEAFF; CDR3 DNA: TGTGCCAGGACGGACAGCGCGAACACTGAAGCTTTCTTT; CDR3 length: 13; clone size: NA; V gene: TRBV2; D gene: NA; J gene: TRBJ1-1
CDR3 protein: CASSYRPGGGETQYF; CDR3 DNA: TGTGCCAGCAGTTATCGGCCGGGGGGAGGGGAGACCCAGTACTTC; CDR3 length: 15; clone size: NA; V gene: TRBV6-5; D gene: TRBD2; J gene: TRBJ2-5
CDR3 protein: CASSPTFPNYEQYF; CDR3 DNA: TGTGCCAGCAGCCCGACTTTTCCCAATTACGAGCAGTACTTC; CDR3 length: 14; clone size: NA; V gene: TRBV7-9; D gene: NA; J gene: TRBJ2-7
CDR3 protein: CASEQGIFSNQPQHF; CDR3 DNA: TGTGCCAGCGAACAGGGTATTTTTAGCAATCAGCCCCAGCATTTT; CDR3 length: 15; clone size: once; V gene: TRBV6-6; D gene: NA; J gene: TRBJ1-5
CDR3 protein: CASGQGSSYTF; CDR3 DNA: TGTGCCAGCGGGCAGGGTAGTAGCTACACCTTC; CDR3 length: 11; clone size: NA; V gene: TRBV27; D gene: NA; J gene: TRBJ1-2
CDR3 protein: CASRYRPEGAEAFF; CDR3 DNA: TGCGCCAGCAGATATCGCCCAGAGGGGGCAGAGGCTTTCTTT; CDR3 length: 14; clone size: NA; V gene: TRBV5-1; D gene: TRBD1; J gene: TRBJ1-1
CDR3 protein: CASSTHMDSFNYGYTF; CDR3 DNA: TGTGCCAGTAGTACACATATGGACAGTTTCAACTATGGCTACACCTTC; CDR3 length: 16; clone size: NA; V gene: TRBV19; D gene: NA; J gene: TRBJ1-2
CDR3 protein: CASSLAGGLAKNIQYF; CDR3 DNA: TGTGCCAGCAGCTTGGCCGGGGGTCTAGCCAAAAACATTCAGTACTTC; CDR3 length: 16; clone size: NA; V gene: TRBV5-4; D gene: NA; J gene: TRBJ2-4
CDR3 protein: CASSPPQRPGLAGTYYEQYF; CDR3 DNA: TGTGCCAGCAGCCCGCCGCAACGCCCGGGACTAGCGGGGACGTACTACGAGCAGTACTTC; CDR3 length: 20; clone size: many; V gene: TRBV7-8; D gene: TRBD2; J gene: TRBJ2-7
CDR3 protein: CASSLEISGTYEQYF; CDR3 DNA: TGTGCCAGCAGTTTAGAGATTAGCGGTACCTACGAGCAGTACTTC; CDR3 length: 15; clone size: NA; V gene: TRBV27; D gene: NA; J gene: TRBJ2-7
CDR3 protein: CASSLEGRADTQYF; CDR3 DNA: TGTGCCAGCAGCTTGGAGGGCCGCGCAGATACGCAGTATTTT; CDR3 length: 14; clone size: NA; V gene: TRBV7-2; D gene: NA; J gene: TRBJ2-3
CDR3 protein: CASSEAVRHGELFF; CDR3 DNA: TGTGCCAGCAGTGAAGCGGTGAGGCACGGGGAGCTGTTTTTT; CDR3 length: 14; clone size: NA; V gene: TRBV6-1; D gene: NA; J gene: TRBJ2-2
CDR3 protein: CASSLVRGEQYF; CDR3 DNA: TGTGCCAGCAGCTTGGTGAGGGGGGAGCAGTACTTC; CDR3 length: 12; clone size: NA; V gene: TRBV7-9; D gene: NA; J gene: TRBJ2-7
CDR3 protein: CASSSTGTGDHEQYF; CDR3 DNA: TGTGCCAGCAGCTCCACCGGGACAGGGGATCACGAGCAGTACTTC; CDR3 length: 15; clone size: NA; V gene: TRBV5-4; D gene: TRBD1; J gene: TRBJ2-7
CDR3 protein: CASSSAGGGANEQYF; CDR3 DNA: TGTGCCAGCAGCTCCGCCGGCGGGGGGGCCAACGAGCAGTACTTC; CDR3 length: 15; clone size: NA; V gene: TRBV7-6; D gene: TRBD2; J gene: TRBJ2-7
CDR3 protein: CASSLGDRALNTEAFF; CDR3 DNA: TGTGCCAGCAGCCTAGGGGACAGGGCTCTGAACACTGAAGCTTTCTTT; CDR3 length: 16; clone size: NA; V gene: TRBV7-8; D gene: TRBD1; J gene: TRBJ1-1
CDR3 protein: CAWSVQGGNYGYTF; CDR3 DNA: TGTGCCTGGAGTGTACAGGGTGGGAACTATGGCTACACCTTC; CDR3 length: 14; clone size: few; V gene: TRBV30; D gene: NA; J gene: TRBJ1-2
CDR3 protein: CASRAIGQGNGYTF; CDR3 DNA: TGTGCCAGCAGGGCTATAGGACAGGGAAATGGCTACACCTTC; CDR3 length: 14; clone size: NA; V gene: TRBV2; D gene: TRBD1; J gene: TRBJ1-2
CDR3 protein: CASSFRANYGYTF; CDR3 DNA: TGTGCCAGCAGCTTCCGGGCTAACTATGGCTACACCTTC; CDR3 length: 13; clone size: few; V gene: TRBV27; D gene: NA; J gene: TRBJ1-2
CDR3 protein: CASAPGGLYGYTF; CDR3 DNA: TGTGCTAGTGCTCCCGGGGGACTCTATGGCTACACCTTC; CDR3 length: 13; clone size: NA; V gene: TRBV12-5; D gene: NA; J gene: TRBJ1-2
CDR3 protein: CASSAYRRTEAFF; CDR3 DNA: TGTGCCAGCAGTGCCTATCGGCGGACTGAAGCTTTCTTT; CDR3 length: 13; clone size: NA; V gene: TRBV27; D gene: NA; J gene: TRBJ1-1
CDR3 protein: CASSASGEAGELFF; CDR3 DNA: TGTGCCAGCAGTGCCTCAGGGGAGGCCGGGGAGCTGTTTTTT; CDR3 length: 14; clone size: NA; V gene: TRBV6-4; D gene: NA; J gene: TRBJ2-2
CDR3 protein: CASSANTEAFF; CDR3 DNA: TGTGCCAGCAGCGCAAACACTGAAGCTTTCTTT; CDR3 length: 11; clone size: NA; V gene: TRBV9; D gene: NA; J gene: TRBJ1-1
CDR3 protein: CASSRLGQNYEQYF; CDR3 DNA: TGTGCCAGCAGCCGCCTGGGGCAGAACTACGAGCAGTACTTC; CDR3 length: 14; clone size: NA; V gene: TRBV7-9; D gene: NA; J gene: TRBJ2-7
CDR3 protein: CASSLSMNRQDWNNQPQHF; CDR3 DNA: TGTGCCAGCAGTTTATCTATGAACCGACAGGATTGGAACAATCAGCCCCAGCATTTT; CDR3 length: 19; clone size: NA; V gene: TRBV27; D gene: NA; J gene: TRBJ1-5
CDR3 protein: CASSLGQSNTEAFF; CDR3 DNA: TGTGCCAGCAGCCTGGGACAGTCGAACACTGAAGCTTTCTTT; CDR3 length: 14; clone size: NA; V gene: TRBV25-1; D gene: TRBD1; J gene: TRBJ1-1
CDR3 protein: CASSQDSEGGASEQYF; CDR3 DNA: TGCGCCAGCAGCCAAGATTCAGAAGGGGGCGCATCCGAGCAGTACTTC; CDR3 length: 16; clone size: NA; V gene: TRBV4-3; D gene: TRBD1; J gene: TRBJ2-7
CDR3 protein: CASSFVVGAGEQYF; CDR3 DNA: TGTGCCAGCAGTTTCGTTGTGGGCGCGGGGGAGCAGTACTTC; CDR3 length: 14; clone size: NA; V gene: TRBV27; D gene: NA; J gene: TRBJ2-7
CDR3 protein: CASLSGTGGGYTF; CDR3 DNA: TGTGCCAGCTTGTCCGGGACAGGGGGTGGCTACACCTTC; CDR3 length: 13; clone size: NA; V gene: TRBV2; D gene: TRBD1; J gene: TRBJ1-2
CDR3 protein: CASSLRAGSYTGELFF; CDR3 DNA: TGTGCCAGCAGCTTAAGGGCCGGGAGTTACACCGGGGAGCTGTTTTTT; CDR3 length: 16; clone size: NA; V gene: TRBV7-3; D gene: NA; J gene: TRBJ2-2
CDR3 protein: CASYGGNEKLFF; CDR3 DNA: TGTGCCAGTTACGGCGGTAATGAAAAACTGTTTTTT; CDR3 length: 12; clone size: NA; V gene: TRBV19; D gene: NA; J gene: TRBJ1-4
CDR3 protein: CAISPGQGGDQPQHF; CDR3 DNA: TGTGCCATCAGCCCGGGACAGGGGGGTGATCAGCCCCAGCATTTT; CDR3 length: 15; clone size: once; V gene: TRBV10-3; D gene: TRBD1; J gene: TRBJ1-5
CDR3 protein: CASSIRQGGTEAFF; CDR3 DNA: TGTGCCAGCAGTATACGCCAGGGGGGCACTGAAGCTTTCTTT; CDR3 length: 14; clone size: few; V gene: TRBV6-5; D gene: TRBD1; J gene: TRBJ1-1
CDR3 protein: CASSRQSEQYF; CDR3 DNA: TGTGCCAGCAGCCGACAGAGCGAGCAGTACTTC; CDR3 length: 11; clone size: NA; V gene: TRBV11-2; D gene: NA; J gene: TRBJ2-7
CDR3 protein: CASRPSGSGRGHEQFF; CDR3 DNA: TGTGCCAGCAGACCCTCTGGCAGCGGGAGAGGGCATGAGCAGTTCTTC; CDR3 length: 16; clone size: few; V gene: TRBV6-4; D gene: TRBD2; J gene: TRBJ2-1
CDR3 protein: CACGGRGRTYEQYF; CDR3 DNA: TGCGCCTGTGGGGGGCGGGGGAGAACCTACGAGCAGTACTTC; CDR3 length: 14; clone size: NA; V gene: TRBV10-2; D gene: NA; J gene: TRBJ2-7
CDR3 protein: CASSRGASNYGYTF; CDR3 DNA: TGCGCCAGCAGCCGGGGGGCGTCTAACTATGGCTACACCTTC; CDR3 length: 14; clone size: NA; V gene: TRBV5-1; D gene: NA; J gene: TRBJ1-2
CDR3 protein: CASSGTGGRNYGYTF; CDR3 DNA: TGCGCCAGCAGCGGGACAGGGGGTAGGAACTATGGCTACACCTTC; CDR3 length: 15; clone size: once; V gene: TRBV5-1; D gene: TRBD1; J gene: TRBJ1-2